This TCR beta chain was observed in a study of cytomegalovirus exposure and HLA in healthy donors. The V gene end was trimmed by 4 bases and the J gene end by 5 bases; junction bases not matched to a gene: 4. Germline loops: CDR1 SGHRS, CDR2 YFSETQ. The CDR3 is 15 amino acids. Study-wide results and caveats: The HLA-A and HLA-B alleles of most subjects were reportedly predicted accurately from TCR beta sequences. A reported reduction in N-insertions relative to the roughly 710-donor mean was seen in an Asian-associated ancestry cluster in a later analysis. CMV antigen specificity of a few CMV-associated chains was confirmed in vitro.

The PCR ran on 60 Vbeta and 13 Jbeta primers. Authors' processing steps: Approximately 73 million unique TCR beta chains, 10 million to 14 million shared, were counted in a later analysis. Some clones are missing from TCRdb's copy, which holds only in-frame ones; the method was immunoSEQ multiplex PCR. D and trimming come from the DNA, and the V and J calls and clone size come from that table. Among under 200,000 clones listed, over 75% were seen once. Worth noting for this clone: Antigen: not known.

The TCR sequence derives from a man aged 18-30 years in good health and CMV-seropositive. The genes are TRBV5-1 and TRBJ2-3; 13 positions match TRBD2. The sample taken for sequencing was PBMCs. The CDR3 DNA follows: TGCGCCAGCAGCCCACTAGCGGGGGGGCAAGATACGCAGTATTTT. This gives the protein CASSPLAGGQDTQYF. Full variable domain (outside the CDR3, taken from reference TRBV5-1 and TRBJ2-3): KAGVTQTPRYLIKTRGQQVTLSCSPISGHRSVSWYQQTPGQGLQFLFEYFSETQRNKGNFPGRFSGRQFSNSRSEMNVSTLELGDSALYLCASSPLAGGQDTQYFGPGTRLTVL.